A single sample is the source of the 18 T cell receptor beta chains below, sequenced in a study of cytomegalovirus exposure and HLA in healthy donors. Primers: 60 Vbeta forward and 13 Jbeta reverse. Here immunoSEQ multiplex PCR was the method, and the copy in TCRdb shows in-frame clones only, minus some. The sample has about 190,000 clones, around 83% seen once. Sequences were obtained from PBMCs. The receptors here all came from a woman between 35 and 50 years old in good health and CMV-seronegative.

V is TRBV7-2 and J is TRBJ2-7, with 11 bases matching TRBD2. The CDR3 extends over 19 amino acids. J lost 0 bases, V lost 2 bases, and 12 bases had no gene match. Germline CDR1 is SGHTA and CDR2 is FQGNSA. The CDR3 DNA follows: TGTGCCAGCAGCTTAATGGGTGGGGGGACTAGCGGAGGCTCCTACGAGCAGTACTTC. Its protein product is CASSLMGGGTSGGSYEQYF.

This chain uses TRBV9 with TRBJ2-2, with D perhaps TRBD1 (6 bases). Between the trimmed V and J ends, which lost 4 bases and 1 base, there was a span of 8 bases. This CDR3 has 14 residues. Germline values: CDR1 SGDLS, CDR2 YYNGEE. The CDR3, as DNA: TGTGCCAGCAGCCCCAGGGGGAACACCGGGGAGCTGTTTTTT. Translation: CASSPRGNTGELFF. Full variable domain (rest looked up from reference TRBV9 and TRBJ2-2): DSGVTQTPKHLITATGQRVTLRCSPRSGDLSVYWYQQSLDQGLQFLIQYYNGEERAKGNILERFSAQQFPDLHSELNLSSLELGDSALYFCASSPRGNTGELFFGEGSRLTVL.

This chain uses TRBV7-2 with TRBJ2-2, with D perhaps matching TRBD1 (6 bases). Trimming took 1 base from V and 1 from J, leaving 10 bases between them. Germline V lookup: CDR1 SGHTA, CDR2 FQGNSA. The CDR3 totals 16 residues. The CDR3 reads CASSLVPGQNTGELFF. The CDR3 DNA follows: TGTGCCAGCAGCTTAGTCCCGGGACAGAACACCGGGGAGCTGTTTTTT.

This sequence joins TRBV7-2 and TRBJ1-1, with 9 bases matching TRBD1. The CDR3 has 14 residues. Germline CDR1 is SGHTA and CDR2 is FQGNSA. V gave up 3 bases and J gave up 4 bases; unmatched junction bases: 3. CDR3 protein: CASSFDRGITEAFF. DNA for the CDR3: TGTGCCAGCAGCTTCGACAGGGGGATCACTGAAGCTTTCTTT.

The gene calls are TRBV5-8 and TRBJ1-5; tentative D call: TRBD1 (5 bases). CDR3 size: 15 residues. The V gene's germline CDR1 is SGHTS and CDR2 YDEGEE. V lost 5 bases and J lost 1, with 13 bases in between. The CDR3 region has the DNA TGTGCCAGCAGACGATTACGGGGGAGCAATCAGCCCCAGCATTTT. As protein: CASRRLRGSNQPQHF.

In this sample, this clone turned up a few times. J is TRBJ2-7 and V is TRBV5-6; 8 bases are shared with TRBD1. The CDR3 runs 15 residues. The V gene end was trimmed by 0 bases and the J gene end by 1 base; junction bases not matched to a gene: 3. Germline lookup yields CDR1 SGHDT and CDR2 YYEEEE. The CDR3 here is CASSLGDRGSYEQYF. In DNA form, the CDR3 reads TGTGCCAGCAGCTTGGGTGACAGGGGTTCCTACGAGCAGTACTTC.

The chain uses TRBV5-1 and TRBJ2-4; 7 nucleotides match TRBD1. This CDR3 contains 20 residues. J lost 0 bases, V lost 0 bases, and 15 bases had no gene match. CDR1 and CDR2 from the germline V gene are SGHRS and YFSETQ. The CDR3 DNA follows: TGCGCCAGCAGCTTGGATATGGCAGGGGGTGGGGGAATAGCCAAAAACATTCAGTACTTC. Protein sequence: CASSLDMAGGGGIAKNIQYF. The full variable domain, rest sourced from reference TRBV5-1 and TRBJ2-4, is KAGVTQTPRYLIKTRGQQVTLSCSPISGHRSVSWYQQTPGQGLQFLFEYFSETQRNKGNFPGRFSGRQFSNSRSEMNVSTLELGDSALYLCASSLDMAGGGGIAKNIQYFGAGTRLSVL.

The rearrangement joins TRBV29-1 to TRBJ1-1; possible D gene TRBD1, 6 bases. The V end lost 7 bases, the J end lost 2 bases, and 17 bases lay between the germline ends. The CDR3 extends over 14 amino acids. The germline V gene has CDR1 SQVTM and CDR2 ANQGSEA. CDR3 bases: TGCAGCGCCGATAGGGGGGGACCTAACACTGAAGCTTTCTTT. Translation gives CSADRGGPNTEAFF. Complete variable domain (other parts from reference TRBV29-1 and TRBJ1-1): SAVISQKPSRDICQRGTSLTIQCQVDSQVTMMFWYRQQPGQSLTLIATANQGSEATYESGFVIDKFPISRPNLTFSTLTVSNMSPEDSSIYLCSADRGGPNTEAFFGQGTRLTVV.

The rearrangement uses TRBV4-2 and TRBJ2-7, with TRBD2 identical over 11 bases. The germline V gene encodes CDR1 LGHNA and CDR2 YNFKEQ. CDR3 length: 17 amino acids. Trimming cost V 1 base and J 5 bases; bases outside gene matches: 10. CDR3: CASSQGPTSGMGDEQYF. The CDR3 DNA follows: TGTGCCAGCAGCCAAGGGCCGACTAGCGGGATGGGCGACGAGCAGTACTTC.

This chain connects TRBV7-3 to TRBJ2-6; 11 positions match TRBD2. Germline lookup yields CDR1 SGHTA and CDR2 FQGTGA. This CDR3 contains 19 residues. The trim removed 2 bases at V and 2 bases at J, leaving 8 bases unmatched. The CDR3 reads CASSLGQLAGVPGANVLTF. CDR3 nucleotide sequence: TGTGCCAGCAGCTTAGGCCAACTAGCGGGAGTACCTGGGGCCAACGTCCTGACTTTC. The full variable domain, its missing parts supplied by reference TRBV7-3 and TRBJ2-6, is GAGVSQTPSNKVTEKGKYVELRCDPISGHTALYWYRQSLGQGPEFLIYFQGTGAADDSGLPNDRFFAVRPEGSVSTLKIQRTERGDSAVYLCASSLGQLAGVPGANVLTFGAGSRLTVL.

The chain is built from TRBV15 and TRBJ2-7; TRBD1 matches 7 bases. CDR1 LNHNV and CDR2 YYDKDF come from the germline V gene (reference sequence). This CDR3 is built from 15 residues. Germline trimming cut 4 bases from V and 1 base from J; bases unmatched to any gene: 7. The CDR3 loop reads CATSTNRGRSYEQYF. The DNA of the CDR3 is TGTGCCACCAGCACAAACAGGGGCAGGTCCTACGAGCAGTACTTC.

The V call is TRBV11-3, the J call TRBJ2-5; 7 positions agree with TRBD2. The CDR3 has 14 residues. Germline V gene data show CDR1 as SGHNT and CDR2 as YENEEA. Trimming cost V 5 bases and J 5 bases; bases outside gene matches: 8. In DNA form, the CDR3 reads TGTGCCAGCAGCCCGATAGCGGGTCATGAGACCCAGTACTTC. Its protein is CASSPIAGHETQYF.

The chain combines TRBV9 with TRBJ2-1, with 11 bases fitting TRBD2. The V gene end was trimmed by 2 bases and the J gene end by 8 bases; junction bases not matched to a gene: 6. CDR3 length equals 15 residues. The V gene's germline CDR1 is SGDLS and CDR2 YYNGEE. The CDR3 is CASSVVSGREDEQFF. The CDR3 nucleotides are TGTGCCAGCAGCGTCGTTAGCGGGAGGGAGGATGAGCAGTTCTTC.

The chain has TRBV5-1 and TRBJ2-5; D possibly corresponds to TRBD2 (6 bases). Per the germline V gene, CDR1 is SGHRS and CDR2 is YFSETQ. The CDR3 runs to 16 residues. The V end lost 1 base, the J end lost 1 base, and 14 bases lay between the germline ends. CDR3 nucleotide sequence: TGCGCCAGCAGCTTGACTCCGGGACTCCGCCAAGAGACCCAGTACTTC. Its protein product is CASSLTPGLRQETQYF.

This clone was detected a few times. The chain joins TRBV30 to TRBJ1-6; D ambiguous. The CDR3 consists of 13 residues. The germline V gene has CDR1 GTSNPN and CDR2 SVGIG (reference sequence). The V end lost 0 bases, the J end lost 8 bases, and 8 bases lay between the germline ends. CDR3 sequence: CAWSVQEDSPLHF. CDR3 coding DNA: TGTGCCTGGAGTGTCCAGGAGGATTCACCCCTCCACTTT.

The chain employs TRBV7-6 and TRBJ2-1; D is possibly TRBD2 (6 bases). Trimming pared 4 bases from V and 1 base from J, leaving 14 bases between. Germline lookup yields CDR1 SGHVS and CDR2 FNYEAQ. This CDR3 has 16 amino acids. For the CDR3, the DNA is TGTGCCAGCAGCTCAAGAAGCCGGGGGTCCTACAATGAGCAGTTCTTC. As protein: CASSSRSRGSYNEQFF.

V is TRBV10-3 and J is TRBJ1-1; 8 bases fit TRBD1. Losses at the gene ends were 8 bases for V and 1 base for J; bases not matched to a gene: 9. CDR1 ENHRY and CDR2 SYGVKD come from the germline V gene. CDR3 size: 15 residues. CDR3: CAIQNGQGRNTEAFF. The CDR3 DNA reads as TGTGCCATCCAGAATGGACAGGGCAGGAACACTGAAGCTTTCTTT.

J is TRBJ1-2 and V is TRBV15, with 7 bases that match TRBD1. Germline V gene data show CDR1 as LNHNV and CDR2 as YYDKDF (reference sequence). The J segment lost 4 bases and the V segment lost 8 bases, leaving 10 bases of the junction unmatched. CDR3 length: 14 amino acids. DNA for the CDR3: TGTGCCACCCGGTCAAGACAGGGTATCTATGGCTACACCTTC. It yields the protein CATRSRQGIYGYTF.